The T cell receptor beta chain under discussion was sequenced for a study of blood T cells in healthy people across ages. V was pared by 7 bases and J by 0 bases, with 8 bases of the junction left unmatched. CDR1 is KGHDR and CDR2 is SFDVKD in the germline V gene. This CDR3 is 16 amino acids long. Primers used in a second PCR of roughly 6 to 11 cycles were a sample-barcoded 5' primer and a J-beta primer mix. TCRdb independently ran MiXCR on the 5' RACE reads; one entry per CDR3 protein. This table has around 500,000 distinct CDR3 sequences, about 28% appearing once. These data are also associated with another study on T cells of mothers and their children.

The sequence derives from a boy younger than 10 in good health. The sequenced sample was blood. The chain is built from TRBV24-1 and TRBJ2-3; 8 positions match TRBD1. The CDR3 DNA follows: TGTGCCACCAGCCTACAGGGGGGCTCTAGCACAGATACGCAGTATTTT. Its translation: CATSLQGGSSTDTQYF.